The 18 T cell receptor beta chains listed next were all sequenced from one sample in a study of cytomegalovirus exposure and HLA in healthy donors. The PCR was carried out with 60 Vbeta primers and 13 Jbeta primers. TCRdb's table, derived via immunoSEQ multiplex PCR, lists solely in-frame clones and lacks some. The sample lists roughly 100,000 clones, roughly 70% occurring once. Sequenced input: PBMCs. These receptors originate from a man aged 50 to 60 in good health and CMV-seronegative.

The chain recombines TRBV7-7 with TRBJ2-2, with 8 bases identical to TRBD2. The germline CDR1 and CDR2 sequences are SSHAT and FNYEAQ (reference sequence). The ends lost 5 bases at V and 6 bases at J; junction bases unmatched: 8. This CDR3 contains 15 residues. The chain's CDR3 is CASSHKSGSPGELFF. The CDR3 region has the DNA TGTGCCAGCAGCCACAAGAGCGGGAGTCCCGGGGAGCTGTTTTTT. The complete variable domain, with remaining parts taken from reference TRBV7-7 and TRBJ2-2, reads GAGVSQSPRYKVTKRGQDVTLRCDPISSHATLYWYQQALGQGPEFLTYFNYEAQPDKSGLPSDRFSAERPEGSISTLTIQRTEQRDSAMYRCASSHKSGSPGELFFGEGSRLTVL.

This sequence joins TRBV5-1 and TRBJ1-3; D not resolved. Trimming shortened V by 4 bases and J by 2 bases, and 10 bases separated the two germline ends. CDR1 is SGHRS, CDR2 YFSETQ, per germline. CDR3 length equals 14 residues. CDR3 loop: CASSPSGTGNTIYF. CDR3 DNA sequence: TGCGCCAGCAGCCCGTCGGGGACTGGAAACACCATATATTTT.

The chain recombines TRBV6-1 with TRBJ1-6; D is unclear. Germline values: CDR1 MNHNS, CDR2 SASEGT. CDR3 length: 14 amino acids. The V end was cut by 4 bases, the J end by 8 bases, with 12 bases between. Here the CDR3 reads CASSADWVDSPLHF. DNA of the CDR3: TGTGCCAGCAGTGCCGACTGGGTAGATTCACCCCTCCACTTT.

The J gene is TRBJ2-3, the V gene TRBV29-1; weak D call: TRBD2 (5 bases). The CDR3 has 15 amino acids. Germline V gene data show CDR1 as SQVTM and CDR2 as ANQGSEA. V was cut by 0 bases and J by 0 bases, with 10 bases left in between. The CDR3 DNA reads TGCAGCGTTGAAGATGAGGGAGCGAGCACAGATACGCAGTATTTT. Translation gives CSVEDEGASTDTQYF.

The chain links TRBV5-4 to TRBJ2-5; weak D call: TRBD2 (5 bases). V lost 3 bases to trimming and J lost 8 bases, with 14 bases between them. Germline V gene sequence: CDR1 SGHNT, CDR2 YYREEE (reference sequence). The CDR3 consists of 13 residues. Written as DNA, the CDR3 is TGTGCCAGCAGCTCGGACCGGGGTGAAACCCAGTACTTC. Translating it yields CASSSDRGETQYF.

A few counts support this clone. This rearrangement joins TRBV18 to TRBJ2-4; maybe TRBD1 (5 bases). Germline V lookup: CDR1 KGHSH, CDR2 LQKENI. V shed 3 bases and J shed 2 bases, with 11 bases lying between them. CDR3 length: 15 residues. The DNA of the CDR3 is TGTGCCAGCTCACCTTTGGGGCCACCCAAAAACATTCAGTACTTC. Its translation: CASSPLGPPKNIQYF.

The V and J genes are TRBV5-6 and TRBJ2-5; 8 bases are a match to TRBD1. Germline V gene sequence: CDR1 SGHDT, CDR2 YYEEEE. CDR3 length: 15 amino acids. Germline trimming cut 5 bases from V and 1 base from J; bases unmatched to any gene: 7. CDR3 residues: CASSSLDRGQETQYF. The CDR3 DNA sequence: TGTGCCAGCAGTTCGCTTGACAGGGGCCAAGAGACCCAGTACTTC. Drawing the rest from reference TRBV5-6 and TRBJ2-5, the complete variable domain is DAGVTQSPTHLIKTRGQQVTLRCSPKSGHDTVSWYQQALGQGPQFIFQYYEEEERQRGNFPDRFSGHQFPNYSSELNVNALLLGDSALYLCASSSLDRGQETQYFGPGTRLLVL.

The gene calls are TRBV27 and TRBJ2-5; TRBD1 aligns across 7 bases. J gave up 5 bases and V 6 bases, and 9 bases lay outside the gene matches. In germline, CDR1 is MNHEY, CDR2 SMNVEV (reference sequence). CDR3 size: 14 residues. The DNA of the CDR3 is TGTGCCAGCAGCTTCTCAGGGGGTGGCGAGACCCAGTACTTC. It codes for CASSFSGGGETQYF.

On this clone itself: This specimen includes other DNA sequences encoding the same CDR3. CDR3 sequence: CASHDRAGANVLTF. The CDR3 DNA reads as TGTGCCAGCCACGACAGGGCCGGCGCCAACGTCCTGACTTTC. The chain has TRBV6-1 and TRBJ2-6; 7 bases fit TRBD1. CDR3 size: 14 residues. Germline loops: CDR1 MNHNS, CDR2 SASEGT. J lost 7 bases, V lost 8 bases, and 8 bases had no gene match.

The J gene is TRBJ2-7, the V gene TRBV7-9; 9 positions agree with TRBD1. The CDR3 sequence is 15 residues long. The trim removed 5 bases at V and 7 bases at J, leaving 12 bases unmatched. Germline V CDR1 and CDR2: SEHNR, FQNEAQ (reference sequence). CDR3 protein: CASSPPGTGSWEQYF. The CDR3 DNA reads TGTGCCAGCAGCCCCCCCGGGACAGGGTCATGGGAGCAGTACTTC.

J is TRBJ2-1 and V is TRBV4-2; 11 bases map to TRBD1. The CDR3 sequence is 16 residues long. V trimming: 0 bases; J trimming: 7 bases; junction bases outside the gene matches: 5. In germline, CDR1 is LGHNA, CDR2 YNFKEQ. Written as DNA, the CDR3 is TGTGCCAGCAGCCAAGACCCGGGACAGGGGGTGAATGAGCAGTTCTTC. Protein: CASSQDPGQGVNEQFF.

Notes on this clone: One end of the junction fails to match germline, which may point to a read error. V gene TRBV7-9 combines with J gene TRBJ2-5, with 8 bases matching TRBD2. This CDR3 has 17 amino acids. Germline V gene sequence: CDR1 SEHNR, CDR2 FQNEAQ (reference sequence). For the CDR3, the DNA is TGTTCCAGCAGCTTCGCAGGCCGGGCGGGAGGAATGGAGACCCAGTACTTC. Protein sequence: CSSSFAGRAGGMETQYF.

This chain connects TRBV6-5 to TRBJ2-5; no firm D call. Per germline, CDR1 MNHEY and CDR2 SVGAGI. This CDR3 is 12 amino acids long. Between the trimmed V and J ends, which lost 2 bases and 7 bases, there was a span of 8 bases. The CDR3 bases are TGTGCCAGCAGTTACGCCACGGGGACCCAGTACTTC. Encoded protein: CASSYATGTQYF.

The CDR3 DNA reads TGTGCCAGCTGCCAGTCCAGTTGGGAGACCCAGTACTTC. As protein: CASCQSSWETQYF. This chain joins TRBV11-2 and TRBJ2-5; D remains unclear. This CDR3 has 13 residues. The V end lost 8 bases, the J end lost 5 bases, and 15 bases lay between the germline ends. The V gene's germline CDR1 is SGHAT and CDR2 FQNNGV.

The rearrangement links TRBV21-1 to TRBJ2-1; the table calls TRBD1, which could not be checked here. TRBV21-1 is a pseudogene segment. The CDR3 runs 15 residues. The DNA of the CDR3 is TGTGCCAGCAGGAAACCCGGACAGTCCTACAATGAGCAGTTCTTC. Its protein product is CASRKPGQSYNEQFF.

The CDR3 region is CASSRQQGTGDQPQHF. In DNA, the CDR3 is TGTGCCAGCAGCCGCCAACAGGGGACGGGGGATCAGCCCCAGCATTTT. The V call is TRBV4-2, the J call TRBJ1-5; 7 bases map to TRBD1. Losses at the gene ends were 4 bases for V and 5 bases for J; bases not matched to a gene: 11. This CDR3 is built from 16 residues. Germline V gene data show CDR1 as LGHNA and CDR2 as YNFKEQ.

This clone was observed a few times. The CDR3: CSVTGTGGETQYF. The CDR3 DNA reads as TGCAGCGTTACCGGGACAGGGGGAGAGACCCAGTACTTC. This chain uses TRBV29-1 with TRBJ2-5; 11 nucleotides match TRBD1. The length of the CDR3 is 13 residues. Trimming took 5 bases from V and 4 from J; bases not matched to a gene: 3. Germline values: CDR1 SQVTM, CDR2 ANQGSEA.

CDR3 bases: TGTGCCAGTGGCTTCGGGACAGGGGGCGAAGAGACCCAGTACTTC. It translates to CASGFGTGGEETQYF. This chain uses TRBV19 with TRBJ2-5; 12 bases are a match to TRBD1. Germline trimming cut 8 bases from V and 3 bases from J; bases unmatched to any gene: 7. CDR1 and CDR2 from the germline V gene are LNHDA and SQIVND (reference sequence). This CDR3 has 15 residues.